These 32 T cell receptor beta chains came from one sample sequenced in a study of T cell responses to AZD1222 COVID-19 vaccine. TCRdb keeps only in-frame clones here, not all; method: immunoSEQ multiplex PCR. The sample holds 130,000 or so clones, over 75% seen once. The sequencing used peripheral blood, collected on day 0 of AZD1222 vaccination. These receptors originate from an adult in good health.

The genes are TRBV27 and TRBJ2-3; 9 bases align to TRBD2. The CDR3 length is 15 residues. The V segment lost 0 bases and the J segment 4 bases; nucleotides outside the gene matches: 2. Looked up from germline, CDR1 is MNHEY and CDR2 is SMNVEV (reference sequence). The CDR3 is CASSLSAGGADTQYF. CDR3 DNA: TGTGCCAGCAGTTTATCTGCGGGAGGGGCAGATACGCAGTATTTT.

This chain joins TRBV19 and TRBJ1-2; D unclear. V was pared by 4 bases and J by 3 bases, with 9 bases between. In germline, CDR1 is LNHDA, CDR2 SQIVND (reference sequence). The CDR3 spans 13 residues. The CDR3 DNA sequence: TGTGCCAGTAGTAGAGTCGCGTACTATGGCTACACCTTC. Translated: CASSRVAYYGYTF.

The sample holds one count of this clone. J is TRBJ2-2 and V is TRBV5-1; TRBD2 matches at 10 bases. The junction had 3 bases not matched to a gene; V was cut back by 0 bases and J by 4 bases. Germline-derived CDR1 and CDR2 are SGHRS and YFSETQ. The CDR3 length is 16 residues. The CDR3 sequence: CASSLGSSGGTGELFF. The CDR3 DNA reads TGCGCCAGCAGCTTGGGTTCTAGCGGGGGCACCGGGGAGCTGTTTTTT.

This chain joins TRBV24-1 and TRBJ1-1; D possibly corresponds to TRBD1 (6 bases). Germline-derived CDR1 and CDR2 are KGHDR and SFDVKD. Deletions cut 1 base from V and 11 bases from J, with 10 bases between. The CDR3 runs 12 residues. The CDR3 loop reads CATSDFAGDAFF. The CDR3 DNA is TGTGCCACCAGTGATTTTGCAGGGGATGCTTTCTTT.

This chain uses TRBV29-1 with TRBJ2-1; D not certain. The CDR3 contains 11 residues. The germline V gene encodes CDR1 SQVTM and CDR2 ANQGSEA. Trimming took off 1 base at V and 8 bases at J, with 6 bases between the two ends. The CDR3 spells CSVEGWDEQFF. The CDR3 region has the DNA TGCAGCGTTGAAGGGTGGGATGAGCAGTTCTTC.

The rearrangement uses TRBV7-9 and TRBJ2-7; 8 positions agree with TRBD1. The V gene's germline CDR1 is SEHNR and CDR2 FQNEAQ (reference sequence). J lost 3 bases, V lost 8 bases, and 6 bases had no gene match. The CDR3 runs to 13 residues. CDR3 protein: CASLDRGGYEQYF. CDR3 bases: TGTGCCAGCCTTGACAGGGGCGGCTACGAGCAGTACTTC.

The chain has TRBV6-2 or TRBV6-3 and TRBJ2-5, with 11 bases fitting TRBD1. V trimming: 5 bases; J trimming: 6 bases; junction bases outside the gene matches: 5. Germline assignment: CDR1 MNHEY and CDR2 SVGEGT. The CDR3 runs to 14 residues. CDR3 in amino acids: CASSPGQGVKTQYF. CDR3 in DNA: TGTGCCAGCAGTCCGGGACAGGGGGTAAAGACCCAGTACTTC.

The chain combines TRBV18 with TRBJ2-7; D is uncertain. Germline-derived CDR1 and CDR2 are KGHSH and LQKENI. The CDR3 sequence is 13 residues long. V lost 5 bases and J 6 bases, leaving 14 bases between the germline ends. CDR3 amino acids: CASSTRASSEQYF. For the CDR3, the DNA is TGTGCCAGCTCAACTCGGGCCTCTAGCGAGCAGTACTTC.

CDR3 in DNA: TGTGCCAGCAGCGAGGTGGGGGGCTGGAGCAATCAGCCCCAGCATTTT. It specifies CASSEVGGWSNQPQHF. The rearrangement links TRBV7-2 to TRBJ1-5; D is perhaps TRBD1 (6 bases). V dropped 5 bases and J dropped 1 base, with 15 bases sitting between them. Germline V gene sequence: CDR1 SGHTA, CDR2 FQGNSA. CDR3 length: 16 residues.

The gene calls are TRBV28 and TRBJ1-5; 7 nucleotides agree with TRBD1. With V trimmed by 4 bases and J by 5 bases, 5 bases remained unmatched. Germline CDR1 and CDR2: MDHEN and SYDVKM. The CDR3 has 14 residues. Here the CDR3 reads CASSSRQGHQPQHF. The DNA of the CDR3 is TGTGCCAGCAGTTCTCGACAGGGCCATCAGCCCCAGCATTTT.

The V call is TRBV10-1, the J call TRBJ1-2; D perhaps matches TRBD1 (6 bases). The CDR3 extends over 13 amino acids. Trimming shortened V by 3 bases and J by 7 bases, and 12 bases separated the two germline ends. Germline V CDR1 and CDR2: WNHNN, SYGVQD (reference sequence). This chain's CDR3 is CASSDAQGSGYTF. As DNA, the CDR3 is TGCGCCAGCAGTGATGCACAGGGCTCTGGCTACACCTTC.

The rearrangement links TRBV3-1 (or the pseudogene TRBV3-2) to TRBJ2-3, with TRBD2 as a possible D gene (6 bases). Per the germline V gene, CDR1 is LGHDT and CDR2 is YNNKEL (reference sequence). The CDR3 covers 14 residues. The V end lost 4 bases, the J end lost 6 bases, and 14 bases lay between the germline ends. The CDR3 loop is CASSRGLEGDTQYF. The CDR3 DNA follows: TGTGCCAGCAGCCGGGGGTTGGAGGGCGATACGCAGTATTTT.

Note on this clone: In the same sample, other DNA sequences code for this CDR3. The chain uses TRBV5-6 and TRBJ1-2; 8 bases match TRBD1. CDR3 length: 14 residues. Trimming took 0 bases from V and 4 from J; bases not matched to a gene: 2. CDR1 and CDR2 (germline): SGHDT, YYEEEE. CDR3 amino acids: CASSLGQGAYGYTF. As DNA, the CDR3 is TGTGCCAGCAGCTTGGGCCAGGGGGCCTATGGCTACACCTTC.

The rearrangement uses TRBV19 and TRBJ2-5, with D perhaps matching TRBD1 (6 bases). Germline CDR1 and CDR2: LNHDA and SQIVND (reference sequence). The V gene lost 4 bases and the J gene lost 5 bases, with 11 bases spanning the gap. The CDR3 covers 13 residues. The CDR3 DNA follows: TGTGCCAGTAGTAGTCAGGGGATGGAGACCCAGTACTTC. This sequence encodes CASSSQGMETQYF.

J is TRBJ2-3 and V is TRBV6-5; possibly TRBD1 for D (6 bases). Per the germline V gene, CDR1 is MNHEY and CDR2 is SVGAGI. V shed 6 bases and J shed 3 bases, with 16 bases lying between them. The CDR3 is made up of 15 amino acids. In DNA form, the CDR3 reads TGTGCCAGCAGACTGGGTCCAGGGGTAACAGATACGCAGTATTTT. This encodes CASRLGPGVTDTQYF.

The J gene is TRBJ2-1, the V gene TRBV5-1; 10 bases align to TRBD1. The germline gives CDR1 SGHRS, CDR2 YFSETQ. V was clipped by 3 bases and J by 7 bases; unmatched bases: 7. This CDR3 is 15 amino acids long. The CDR3 DNA sequence: TGCGCCAGCAGCTGGCGACAGGGGGCGAGGAATGAGCAGTTCTTC. It is translated as CASSWRQGARNEQFF.

The rearrangement links TRBV7-9 to TRBJ1-2; 9 bases match TRBD1. Trimming cost V 1 base and J 6 bases; bases outside gene matches: 6. This CDR3 comprises 15 residues. Germline assignment: CDR1 SEHNR and CDR2 FQNEAQ (reference sequence). The CDR3 DNA is TGTGCCAGCAGCTTAGGGACAGGGGCGCTTGATGGCTACACCTTC. Protein product: CASSLGTGALDGYTF.

This chain uses TRBV2 with TRBJ1-1; D is undetermined. CDR3 length: 13 residues. Trimming took off 7 bases at V and 0 bases at J, with 9 bases between the two ends. Germline V gives CDR1 SNHLY, CDR2 FYNNEI. CDR3 residues: CASTKDVNTEAFF. CDR3 DNA sequence: TGTGCCAGCACCAAGGATGTGAACACTGAAGCTTTCTTT.

This rearrangement joins TRBV11-2 to TRBJ2-1; 11 bases are shared with TRBD1. V lost 6 bases to trimming and J lost 7 bases; unmatched junction nucleotides: 11. Per germline, CDR1 SGHAT and CDR2 FQNNGV. The CDR3 is 16 amino acids. The CDR3 spells CASRTIRDRGVNEQFF. The CDR3 DNA follows: TGTGCCAGCAGAACCATCCGGGACAGGGGGGTTAATGAGCAGTTCTTC.

This clone was observed once. This sequence joins TRBV9 and TRBJ2-7; perhaps TRBD1 as D (6 bases). CDR3 length: 13 residues. The germline V gene has CDR1 SGDLS and CDR2 YYNGEE. With 0 bases removed from V and 9 bases from J, the gap between germline ends came to 13 bases. CDR3 sequence: CASSVGDKDWQYF. For the CDR3, the DNA is TGTGCCAGCAGCGTAGGGGACAAGGACTGGCAGTACTTC.

The chain joins TRBV4-3 to TRBJ2-7, with 9 bases lining up with TRBD1. CDR3 length equals 16 residues. J was trimmed by 2 bases and V by 0 bases; bases with no gene match: 5. Germline CDR1 reads LGHNA; CDR2 reads YSLEER. The CDR3 is CASSQDHGTGTYEQYF. The CDR3 coding sequence is TGCGCCAGCAGCCAAGATCACGGGACAGGGACCTACGAGCAGTACTTC.

The rearrangement links TRBV2 to TRBJ2-7; D unresolved. CDR3 length: 12 amino acids. Trimming took 2 bases from V and 3 from J, leaving 5 bases between them. Germline loops: CDR1 SNHLY, CDR2 FYNNEI. CDR3: CASSETSYEQYF. CDR3 in DNA: TGTGCCAGCAGTGAAACCAGCTACGAGCAGTACTTC.

The rearrangement joins TRBV7-2 to TRBJ1-4; tentatively, D is TRBD1 (5 bases). The germline V gene encodes CDR1 SGHTA and CDR2 FQGNSA. The CDR3 runs 14 residues. V lost 1 base and J lost 8, with 11 bases in between. CDR3 DNA sequence: TGTGCCAGCAGCTTAGATGGGGCAGTGGAAAAACTGTTTTTT. Translated: CASSLDGAVEKLFF.

The chain uses TRBV11-2 and TRBJ2-7, with a tentative D call TRBD1 (6 bases). V was pared by 8 bases and J by 3 bases, with 17 bases between. The CDR3 has 14 residues. CDR1 and CDR2 from the germline V gene are SGHAT and FQNNGV. The DNA for the CDR3 is TGTGCCAGCCGGGACCCACGCAGGGGCTACGAGCAGTACTTC. This codes for CASRDPRRGYEQYF.

V is TRBV7-8 and J is TRBJ2-7, with D tentatively TRBD1 (6 bases). The CDR3 spans 15 residues. CDR1 and CDR2 from the germline V gene are SGHVS and FQNEAQ. Trimming cost V 5 bases and J 3 bases, with 17 bases left between them. CDR3 residues: CASSPEQGSFYEQYF. The CDR3 DNA sequence: TGTGCCAGCAGCCCGGAGCAGGGGAGCTTCTACGAGCAGTACTTC.

The CDR3: CAWRTGTGGNEQYF. CDR3 coding DNA: TGTGCCTGGAGGACCGGGACAGGGGGCAACGAGCAGTACTTC. V and J are TRBV30 and TRBJ2-7; 12 bases agree with TRBD1. Germline CDR1 reads GTSNPN; CDR2 reads SVGIG (reference sequence). The CDR3 length is 14 residues. Trimming removed 3 bases from V and 5 bases from J; junction bases left unmatched: 5.

This chain connects TRBV19 to TRBJ1-5, with D unclear. The CDR3 runs 14 residues. V shed 0 bases and J shed 5 bases, with 8 bases lying between them. The germline V gene has CDR1 LNHDA and CDR2 SQIVND (reference sequence). The DNA for the CDR3 is TGTGCCAGTAGTATAGAAGGGCTTCATCAGCCCCAGCATTTT. Its translation is CASSIEGLHQPQHF.

The table lists this clone with a few counts. The chain employs TRBV7-9 and TRBJ1-5; D is undetermined. This CDR3 is built from 13 residues. Germline CDR1 reads SEHNR; CDR2 reads FQNEAQ (reference sequence). Between the trimmed V and J ends, which lost 2 bases and 2 bases, there was a span of 4 bases. The CDR3 sequence: CASSLRGNQPQHF. DNA of the CDR3: TGTGCCAGCAGCTTACGTGGCAATCAGCCCCAGCATTTT.

The chain joins TRBV6-5 to TRBJ1-6; 10 bases align to TRBD1. J lost 9 bases, V lost 10 bases, and 6 bases had no gene match. The CDR3 spans 13 residues. Looked up from germline, CDR1 is MNHEY and CDR2 is SVGAGI. The CDR3 DNA reads TGTGCCACGAAACGGGACAGGGGTTCACCCCTCCACTTT. It translates to CATKRDRGSPLHF.

J is TRBJ1-2 and V is TRBV28; 10 bases line up with TRBD1. Trimming removed 6 bases from V and 6 bases from J; junction bases left unmatched: 7. In germline, CDR1 is MDHEN, CDR2 SYDVKM. CDR3 length: 14 residues. The CDR3, as DNA: TGTGCCAGCAGAAGCCTTGGGACAGGGGATGGCTACACCTTC. Its translation: CASRSLGTGDGYTF.

The genes are TRBV13 and TRBJ2-7, with unresolved D. The CDR3 runs 15 residues. Germline loops: CDR1 PRHDT, CDR2 FYEKMQ (reference sequence). V was shortened by 3 bases and J by 3 bases, with 15 bases between the two germline ends. CDR3 in DNA: TGTGCCAGCAGCTTGGGCCCCTCTCCCAGCTACGAGCAGTACTTC. Translating it yields CASSLGPSPSYEQYF.

The V gene is TRBV10-3, the J gene TRBJ2-5; D gene ambiguous. Germline V CDR1 and CDR2: ENHRY, SYGVKD. V shed 7 bases and J shed 2 bases, with 8 bases lying between them. The CDR3 loop spans 12 amino acids. The CDR3 loop is CAIKSQQETQYF. The CDR3 DNA reads TGTGCCATCAAGAGTCAACAAGAGACCCAGTACTTC.